This T cell receptor beta chain comes out of a study of human T cells and chemical hapten exposure (dated by TCRdb to the early 2020s). For the wider study: For sensitization, 2% DPC in acetone was applied to an approximately 2 cm by approximately 2 cm area of upper inner arm skin. Throughout the study period of 20 to 25 weeks, patients also received therapeutic DPC doses to the scalp every week. Patch testing on the upper back used Finn chambers containing 0.01% DPC, with scoring done after 6 days according to International Contact Dermatitis Research Group standards. Blood for TCR sequencing was provided by twenty-nine alopecia patients at one to four time points (pre-sensitization, 2, 6 and 24 weeks). The mostly female patient cohort included alopecia areata with under or over 50% scalp involvement, alopecia totalis and alopecia universalis. Libraries were pooled for sequencing, and per-sample TCR yields varied mainly because of small differences in library volumes within the pool. Peripheral blood TCR repertoire changes were tracked in vivo in alopecia patients during primary and secondary sensitization to the hapten diphenylcyclopropenone (DPC). Blood was sampled from patients pre-sensitization (week 0) and at 2, 6 and about 24 weeks after DPC sensitization. General findings and caveats noted by the study authors: Because every patient had alopecia, a presumed autoimmune disease, the patients' immune response might differ from that of healthy individuals. After repeated subsampling, the strength of the expansion versus patch-test correlation and the threshold at which it became significant changed. DPC sensitization did not change the number of TCRs with a frequency above 1 in 1000, and there was no evidence of changes in global repertoire structure. Expanded TCRs formed significantly more large CDR3 similarity clusters than pre-sensitization or healthy control sets, consistent with antigen-driven responses. A positive correlation was found between the number of PT1 expanded TCRs and patch test score, with significance reached at thresholds 8, 16 and 32 but not 4.

The library was built by means of RACE. Sequenced using a NextSeq 500. During library preparation, unique molecular identifiers were attached to individual cDNA molecules so that TCRs could be counted quantitatively and reproducibly. Both TCR alpha and TCR beta chains were sequenced from each blood RNA sample. Under the source paper's analysis protocol: The median number of TCRs per sample was roughly 100,000, ranging from about 20,000 to 690,600. V, J and CDR3 annotation of the TCR reads was carried out using the Decombinator software suite. For PS versus PT1 abundance plots, all samples were subsampled to the same number of TCRs (28,000). TCRs were defined as expanded if absent before sensitization and observed at least eight times at the 2-week time point. Using fastp trimming at Q25 and MiXCR clonotype assembly, TCRdb reanalyzed the public sequencing data and kept in-frame beta chains. CDR3 protein duplicates are merged, each entry listing the most common genes and DNA. The V and J calls here are based on TCRdb, not the publication. This sample holds some 88,000 distinct CDR3 sequences; around 10% were observed only once. More than 2% of the sample is taken by the ten largest.

Reading the label with the study, this specimen's time point is: patch test 2, 6 weeks after DPC sensitization. Taken with the paper, the label for treatment or condition translates to: therapeutic diphenylcyclopropenone sensitization with weekly scalp DPC. At each patch-test visit, blood was drawn before the patch test was applied. Eligible patients were aged 18 to 70, diagnosed with alopecia, deemed suitable for DPC therapy, and excluded if pregnant. Total RNA was isolated from unfractionated whole blood collected in Tempus Blood RNA tubes. The CDR3 contains 11 residues, cysteine and phenylalanine counted. CDR3 DNA only is kept here, 33 bases in frame from base 1. The CDR1 and CDR2 encoded by the germline V gene are SGHRS and YFSETQ. This clonotype was seen at least ten times. This clone's antigen is unknown. Its ends do not fully match the called genes, so a read error is possible.

Rearrangement joined TRBV5-1 to TRBJ2-5; a confident D gene designation cannot be given. The material sequenced was whole blood, taken in connection with sensitization to the hapten diphenylcyclopropenone (DPC). This TCR was sampled from a man between 40 and 49 years old with alopecia areata. Some clones in this sample may be carry-over from other donors' samples. The DNA sequence reads TGTGCCAGCAGTTTAAAAGAGACCCAGTACTTC. Translation gives CASSLKETQYF.